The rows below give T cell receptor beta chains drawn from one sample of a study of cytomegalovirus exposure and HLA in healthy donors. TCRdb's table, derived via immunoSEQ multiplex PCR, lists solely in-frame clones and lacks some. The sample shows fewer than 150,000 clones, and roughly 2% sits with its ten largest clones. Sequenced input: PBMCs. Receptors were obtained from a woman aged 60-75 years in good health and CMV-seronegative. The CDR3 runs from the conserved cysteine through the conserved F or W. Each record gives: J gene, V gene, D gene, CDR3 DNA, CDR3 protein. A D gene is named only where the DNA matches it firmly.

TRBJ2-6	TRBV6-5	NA	TGTGCCAGCAGTTACGAGGACTACTCTGGGGCCAACGTCCTGACTTTC	CASSYEDYSGANVLTF
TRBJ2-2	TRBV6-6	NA	TGTGCCAGCAGTTTCAGGGAGAACACCGGGGAGCTGTTTTTT	CASSFRENTGELFF
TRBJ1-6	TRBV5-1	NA	TGCGCCAGCAGCAATCTCGGGTCTTATTCACCCCTCCACTTT	CASSNLGSYSPLHF
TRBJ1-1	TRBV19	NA	TGTGCCAGTAGTATCATCAGGGCCCAATGGAACACTGAAGCTTTCTTT	CASSIIRAQWNTEAFF
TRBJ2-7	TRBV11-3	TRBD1	TGTGCCAGCAGCCCCCCCTGGACAGGGGGCAACTTAACGTACGAGCAGTACTTC	CASSPPWTGGNLTYEQYF
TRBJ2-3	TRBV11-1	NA	TGTGCCAGCAGCTTAACGGGATCGGGACACCGCACAGATACGCAGTATTTT	CASSLTGSGHRTDTQYF
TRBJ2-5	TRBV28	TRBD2	TGTGCCAGCAGTCCCGGTCGGGGGGGCGCAGAGACCCAGTACTTC	CASSPGRGGAETQYF
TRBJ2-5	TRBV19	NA	TGTGCCAGTAGTCTTAGAGAGACCCAGTACTTC	CASSLRETQYF
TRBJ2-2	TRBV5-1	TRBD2	TGCGCCAGCAGCTGGGGGACAGCCCCTAGCGGGAGGTTAACCGGGGAGCTGTTTTTT	CASSWGTAPSGRLTGELFF
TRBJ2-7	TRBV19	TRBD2	TGTGCCAGTAGTCGGACTAGCGGACCGTTCTACGAGCAGTACTTC	CASSRTSGPFYEQYF
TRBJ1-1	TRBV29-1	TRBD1	TGCAGCGTTGGAATAGGGACAGGCTTAAGGGACACTGAAGCTTTCTTT	CSVGIGTGLRDTEAFF
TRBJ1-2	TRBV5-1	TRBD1	TGCGCCAGCAGCGGGGGACAGAGAGCTAACTATGGCTACACCTTC	CASSGGQRANYGYTF
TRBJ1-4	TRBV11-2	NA	TGTGCCAGCAGCTCCTCCGGGGGGGGAGGGAGTGAAAAACTGTTTTTT	CASSSSGGGGSEKLFF
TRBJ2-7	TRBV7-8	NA	TGTGCCAGCAGCGCGAAAGGACAGTCTCGCTCCTACGAGCAGTACTTC	CASSAKGQSRSYEQYF
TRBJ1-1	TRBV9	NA	TGTGCCAGCAGCGCCGCGGGTCTTACTGAAGCTTTCTTT	CASSAAGLTEAFF
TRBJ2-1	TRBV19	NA	TGTGCCAGTCGTGACAGGTACAATGAGCAGTTCTTC	CASRDRYNEQFF
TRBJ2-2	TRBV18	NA	TGTGCCAGCTCACCATCAGTCGCGAACACCGGGGAGCTGTTTTTT	CASSPSVANTGELFF
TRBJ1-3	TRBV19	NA	TGTGCCAGTAGTACGGGGGGGGGAAGCTCTGGAAACACCATATATTTT	CASSTGGGSSGNTIYF
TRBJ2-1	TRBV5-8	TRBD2	TGTGCCAGCAGCCTGCGGGGGGGGGCGACCCCCTACAATGAGCAGTTCTTC	CASSLRGGATPYNEQFF
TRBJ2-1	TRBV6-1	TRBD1	TGTGCCAGCAGTGCGACAGGGTTCTCCCTTCTCTACAATGAGCAGTTCTTC	CASSATGFSLLYNEQFF
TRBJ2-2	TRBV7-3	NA	TGTGCCAGCACCGTACAGGGTGGCACCGGGGAGCTGTTTTTT	CASTVQGGTGELFF
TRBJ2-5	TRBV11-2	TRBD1	TGTGCCAGCAGTTCCCTGGACAGGGGTCGGCAGACCCAGTACTTC	CASSSLDRGRQTQYF
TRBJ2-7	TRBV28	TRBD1	TGTGCCAGCAGTTACAGGGGGCAGAGCTCCTACGAGCAGTACTTC	CASSYRGQSSYEQYF
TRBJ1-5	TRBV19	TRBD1	TGTGCCAGTAGTATTAGTACAGGGGGCCGGGGCAATCAGCCCCAGCATTTT	CASSISTGGRGNQPQHF
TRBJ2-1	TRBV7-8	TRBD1	TGTGCCAGCAGCTTAGAGGGGGCGACCTCCTACAATGAGCAGTTCTTC	CASSLEGATSYNEQFF
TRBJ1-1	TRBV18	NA	TGTGTCAGCTCACCCCTGTTGAACACTGAAGCTTTCTTT	CVSSPLLNTEAFF
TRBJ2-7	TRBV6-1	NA	TGTGCCAGCAGTGAAAGGAGGGTTTACGAGCAGTACTTC	CASSERRVYEQYF
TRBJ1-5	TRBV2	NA	TGTGCCAGCAGACAGACAAATAGCAATCAGCCCCAGCATTTT	CASRQTNSNQPQHF
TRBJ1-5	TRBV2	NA	TGTGCCAGCACCAGCGTTAATAGCAATCAGCCCCAGCATTTT	CASTSVNSNQPQHF
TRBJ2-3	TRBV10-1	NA	TGCGCCAGCAGAGCGGGCCTCACAGATACGCAGTATTTT	CASRAGLTDTQYF